The 21 T cell receptor beta chains below all came from one sample that was sequenced in a study of T cell repertoires in cytomegalovirus infection. One entry per CDR3 protein results from TCRdb running MiXCR on the reads. The table lists about 770,000 distinct CDR3 sequences, roughly 28% of them singletons, with 13% in the top ten. Their specific antigens are unknown. This sample comprised cultured CD8+ T cells from PBMCs, obtained from culture after CMV antigen stimulation. These receptors originate from a human donor in good health (CMV status not recorded). Some clones in this sample may be carry-over from other donors' samples.

The V call is TRBV6-1, the J call TRBJ1-1; D not certain. Germline V lookup: CDR1 MNHNS, CDR2 SASEGT. V gave up 2 bases and J gave up 5 bases, with 9 bases separating them. The CDR3 is 13 residues long. The CDR3 protein is CASSEMMGTEAFF. The CDR3 nucleotides are TGTGCCAGCAGTGAAATGATGGGGACTGAAGCTTTCTTT.

Only a few counts were recorded for this clonotype. This sequence joins TRBV9 and TRBJ2-1; no clear D gene. Germline loops: CDR1 SGDLS, CDR2 YYNGEE. V was shortened by 0 bases and J by 7 bases, with 11 bases between the two germline ends. The CDR3 is 14 residues long. The CDR3 spells CASSVVDDPNEQFF. DNA for the CDR3: TGTGCCAGCAGCGTAGTTGACGACCCAAATGAGCAGTTCTTC.

CDR3 coding DNA: TGTGCCAGCGGACCCCCCGTGACAAAACTCTATGGCTACACCTTC. It translates to CASGPPVTKLYGYTF. This rearrangement joins TRBV7-6 to TRBJ1-2, with D unclear. The V end was cut by 8 bases, the J end by 4 bases, with 20 bases between. The germline gives CDR1 SGHVS, CDR2 FNYEAQ. The CDR3 runs 15 residues.

With regard to this clonotype: This could be a read error, since a much larger clone is one nucleotide away. The chain is built from TRBV7-4 and TRBJ1-1; 11 positions agree with TRBD1. The CDR3 consists of 16 residues. The trim removed 6 bases at V and 4 bases at J, leaving 10 bases unmatched. Germline CDR1 reads SGHVT; CDR2 reads SQSDAQ. The CDR3 DNA reads TGTGCCAGCAGGAGGACAGGGGGCCCTTGGAGCACTGAAGCTTTCTTT. Residues: CASRRTGGPWSTEAFF.

CDR3 nucleotides: TGTGCCAGCAGCTTAGACCCACTAGCGGAGGGGGGGGCAGGTGAGACCCAGTACTTC. Translation: CASSLDPLAEGGAGETQYF. This sequence joins TRBV7-2 and TRBJ2-5, with 8 bases aligning to TRBD2. The junction had 18 bases not matched to a gene; V was cut back by 1 base and J by 5 bases. Germline CDR1 reads SGHTA; CDR2 reads FQGNSA. The CDR3 contains 19 residues.

This chain uses TRBV15 with TRBJ2-7; unclear D gene. The germline V gene has CDR1 LNHNV and CDR2 YYDKDF (reference sequence). The CDR3 sequence is 15 residues long. Trimming took off 3 bases at V and 5 bases at J, with 17 bases between the two ends. As DNA, the CDR3 is TGTGCCACCAGCAGTCGGGCTCTCGTTTTCCACGAGCAGTACGTC. Translated: CATSSRALVFHEQYV.

The chain recombines TRBV28 with TRBJ2-1, with 7 bases that match TRBD1. V was pared by 3 bases and J by 4 bases, with 3 bases of the junction left unmatched. Germline values: CDR1 MDHEN, CDR2 SYDVKM. The CDR3 length is 14 residues. CDR3 loop: CASSFSQGYNEQFF. The CDR3 DNA sequence: TGTGCCAGCAGTTTCTCACAGGGGTACAATGAGCAGTTCTTC.

This clonotype was seen more than once but under ten times. The V gene is TRBV10-3, the J gene TRBJ2-7, with D perhaps matching TRBD1 or TRBD2 (6 bases each). This CDR3 is built from 13 residues. The ends were cut back, 1 base at V and 5 bases at J, with 9 bases in the middle. Germline CDR1 ENHRY, CDR2 SYGVKD. The CDR3 region has the DNA TGTGCCATCAGTGAGTACAGGGAGGACGAGCAGTACGTC. This translates into CAISEYREDEQYV.

This clonotype appeared a few times. This chain uses TRBV12-5 with TRBJ2-1; tentatively, D is TRBD2 (6 bases). Trimming shortened V by 0 bases and J by 5 bases, and 17 bases separated the two germline ends. Germline CDR1 and CDR2: LGHNT and FRNRAP. The CDR3 contains 17 residues. CDR3 in DNA: TGTGCTAGTGGTTTGGTACCGCGGGGTTTCGGGGACAATGAGCAGTTCTTC. Protein product: CASGLVPRGFGDNEQFF. Using reference TRBV12-5 and TRBJ2-1 for the parts outside the CDR3, the full variable domain is DARVTQTPRHKVTEMGQEVTMRCQPILGHNTVFWYRQTMMQGLELLAYFRNRAPLDDSGMPKDRFSAEMPDATLATLKIQPSEPRDSAVYFCASGLVPRGFGDNEQFFGPGTRLTVL.

The chain joins TRBV6-2 or TRBV6-3 to TRBJ1-2; D unresolved. Per germline, CDR1 MNHEY and CDR2 SVGEGT. V lost 6 bases and J 6 bases, leaving 14 bases between the germline ends. The CDR3 has 13 residues. As DNA, the CDR3 is TGTGCCAGCAGCTTCACACAGACGGATGGCTACACCTTC. This codes for CASSFTQTDGYTF.

This clonotype occurred a few times. The chain carries TRBV5-5 and TRBJ2-5; unclear D gene. The CDR3 extends over 15 amino acids. Germline assignment: CDR1 SGHKS and CDR2 YYEKEE (reference sequence). Trimming stripped 0 bases from V and 3 bases from J, with 12 bases between. CDR3 sequence reads: CASSLGLARKETQYF. The CDR3 DNA reads TGTGCCAGCAGCTTGGGGTTAGCTAGGAAAGAGACCCAGTACTTC.

The chain couples TRBV7-6 to TRBJ1-1; possible D gene TRBD1, 5 bases. With 6 bases removed from V and 3 bases from J, the gap between germline ends came to 17 bases. The CDR3 consists of 15 residues. Looked up from germline, CDR1 is SGHVS and CDR2 is FNYEAQ. The CDR3 is CASSIISGGDTEAFF. The CDR3 bases are TGTGCCAGCAGTATTATCTCGGGGGGGGACACTGAAGCTTTCTTT.

The chain links TRBV7-9 to TRBJ1-2; perhaps TRBD1 as D (6 bases). V was cut by 1 base and J by 4 bases, with 10 bases left in between. This CDR3 comprises 14 residues. Germline assignment: CDR1 SEHNR and CDR2 FQNEAQ (reference sequence). The CDR3: CASSLGTDRYGYTF. The CDR3 bases are TGTGCCAGCAGCTTAGGGACAGACCGCTATGGCTACACCTTC.

The V gene is TRBV7-3, the J gene TRBJ2-6; 9 nucleotides line up with TRBD1. V shed 2 bases and J 1 base; nucleotides not matched to a gene: 3. The germline V gene has CDR1 SGHTA and CDR2 FQGTGA. The length of the CDR3 is 17 residues. For the CDR3, the DNA is TGTGCCAGCAGCTTATGGGACAGGGCGTCTGGGGCCAACGTCCTGACTTTC. It specifies CASSLWDRASGANVLTF.

V usage is TRBV4-2 and J usage is TRBJ1-1; D is perhaps TRBD1 (5 bases). CDR3 length: 15 residues. V was clipped by 3 bases and J by 3 bases, with 14 bases between them. Per germline, CDR1 LGHNA and CDR2 YNFKEQ. The CDR3 sequence is CASSHGRGIDTEAFF. The CDR3 region has the DNA TGTGCCAGCAGCCATGGTCGGGGGATCGACACTGAAGCTTTCTTT.

The V and J genes are TRBV10-2 and TRBJ2-7; unclear D gene. The germline V and J ends were trimmed by 7 bases and 2 bases, with 12 bases remaining between them. Germline V gives CDR1 WSHSY, CDR2 SAAADI. The CDR3 runs 13 residues. The CDR3 coding sequence is TGCGCCAGCATGGGTGGAAATACCTACGAGCAGTACGTC. This sequence encodes CASMGGNTYEQYV.

The chain combines TRBV12-5 with TRBJ1-1, with D perhaps TRBD1 (5 bases). The CDR3 spans 12 residues. Per the germline V gene, CDR1 is LGHNT and CDR2 is FRNRAP. Trimming removed 1 base from V and 11 bases from J, with 11 bases in between. The CDR3 bases are TGTGCTAGTGGTTTGGGCAGGGACCAGGCTTTCTTT. Protein sequence: CASGLGRDQAFF. Variable domain in full (rest from reference TRBV12-5 and TRBJ1-1): DARVTQTPRHKVTEMGQEVTMRCQPILGHNTVFWYRQTMMQGLELLAYFRNRAPLDDSGMPKDRFSAEMPDATLATLKIQPSEPRDSAVYFCASGLGRDQAFFGQGTRLTVV.

V usage is TRBV7-3 and J usage is TRBJ1-5; a weak D match, TRBD1 (5 bases). This CDR3 has 13 amino acids. Trimming shortened V by 2 bases and J by 8 bases, and 10 bases separated the two germline ends. The germline gives CDR1 SGHTA, CDR2 FQGTGA. The CDR3 nucleotides read TGTGCCAGCAGCTTATTTATAGGGGAGCCCCAGCATTTT. Amino acids: CASSLFIGEPQHF.

V and J are TRBV27 and TRBJ2-7; the D gene could be TRBD1 or TRBD2 (5 bases each). V lost 4 bases, J lost 6 bases, and 19 bases lay in between. In germline, CDR1 is MNHEY, CDR2 SMNVEV (reference sequence). The CDR3 spans 15 residues. Here the CDR3 DNA reads TGTGCCAGCAGTTATACGAGGGGCATCGGGCTCGAGCAGTACTTC. It codes for CASSYTRGIGLEQYF.

This clonotype came up a few times. This chain links TRBV4-1 with TRBJ1-2; D remains ambiguous. V was clipped by 4 bases and J by 6 bases, with 12 bases between them. The CDR3 has 13 amino acids. The germline V gene has CDR1 MGHRA and CDR2 YSYEKL. The CDR3 loop reads CASSPDPGNGYTF. Written as DNA, the CDR3 is TGCGCCAGCAGCCCGGACCCCGGGAATGGCTACACCTTC.

The V gene is TRBV6-1, the J gene TRBJ2-3, with TRBD1 matching 8 bases. The CDR3 extends over 15 amino acids. Germline lookup yields CDR1 MNHNS and CDR2 SASEGT. J gave up 5 bases and V 3 bases, and 7 bases lay outside the gene matches. The CDR3 nucleotides are TGTGCCAGCAGTGATGACAGGGGATACCAAGATACGCAGTATTTT. It codes for CASSDDRGYQDTQYF.